A single sample gave rise to the 30 T cell receptor beta chains below, sequenced in a study of sequential checkpoint blockade in melanoma. Treatment indicated: randomized to nivolumab then ipilimumab (arm A) or the reverse (arm B). Assay: immunoSEQ multiplex PCR; the TCRdb copy retains only in-frame clones and omits some. The data show about 11,000 clones, approximately 72% seen once. Sample: CD8+ T cells sorted from blood (inferred from file names), taken from a patient given nivolumab and ipilimumab in sequence. These receptor sequences come from a human donor with melanoma.

The chain uses TRBV6-4 and TRBJ2-6; D call uncertain. With 0 bases removed from V and 0 bases from J, the gap between germline ends came to 3 bases. Germline CDR1 and CDR2: MRHNA and SNTAGT. The CDR3 covers 15 residues. As DNA, the CDR3 is TGTGCCAGCAGTGACTCCAACTCTGGGGCCAACGTCCTGACTTTC. Its protein product is CASSDSNSGANVLTF.

Here the CDR3 reads CASSDPGQGYNTGELFF. The CDR3 DNA is TGTGCCAGCAGCGACCCGGGACAGGGTTATAACACCGGGGAGCTGTTTTTT. The chain uses TRBV7-9 and TRBJ2-2, with 9 bases fitting TRBD1. This CDR3 has 17 residues. The germline V gene has CDR1 SEHNR and CDR2 FQNEAQ (reference sequence). Trimming removed 5 bases from V and 2 bases from J; junction bases left unmatched: 9. Complete variable domain (other parts from reference TRBV7-9 and TRBJ2-2): DTGVSQNPRHKITKRGQNVTFRCDPISEHNRLYWYRQTLGQGPEFLTYFQNEAQLEKSRLLSDRFSAERPKGSFSTLEIQRTEQGDSAMYLCASSDPGQGYNTGELFFGEGSRLTVL.

The rearrangement uses TRBV27 and TRBJ1-5; perhaps TRBD1 as D (5 bases). Trimming stripped 6 bases from V and 0 bases from J, with 12 bases between. CDR3 length: 15 amino acids. Per germline, CDR1 MNHEY and CDR2 SMNVEV (reference sequence). The CDR3 DNA is TGTGCCAGCAGCCCGACAGATTATAGCAATCAGCCCCAGCATTTT. Protein sequence: CASSPTDYSNQPQHF.

This clone was picked up a small number of times. CDR3 protein: CASSEGRRGGDTQYF. CDR3 coding DNA: TGTGCCAGCAGTGAAGGTAGAAGGGGTGGAGATACGCAGTATTTT. J is TRBJ2-3 and V is TRBV2, with a weak D call TRBD1 (5 bases). Trimming shortened V by 1 base and J by 5 bases, and 13 bases separated the two germline ends. Germline CDR1 SNHLY, CDR2 FYNNEI. The CDR3 is 15 residues long.

This clone was counted only a few times. The rearrangement links TRBV7-9 to TRBJ1-4; no clear D gene. V lost 1 base and J lost 5, with 2 bases in between. Germline assignment: CDR1 SEHNR and CDR2 FQNEAQ (reference sequence). CDR3 length equals 12 residues. CDR3 in amino acids: CASSLVNEKLFF. The CDR3 DNA reads TGTGCCAGCAGCTTAGTAAATGAAAAACTGTTTTTT.

The V and J genes are TRBV7-9 and TRBJ2-5, with D possibly matching TRBD2 (5 bases). V was clipped by 0 bases and J by 5 bases, with 13 bases between them. The germline V gene encodes CDR1 SEHNR and CDR2 FQNEAQ (reference sequence). CDR3 length: 15 residues. The CDR3 nucleotides read TGTGCCAGCAGCTTAGCTACGGGAAATAAGGAGACCCAGTACTTC. Translated: CASSLATGNKETQYF.

The rearrangement joins TRBV2 to TRBJ2-7; 9 nucleotides line up with TRBD1. This CDR3 is built from 14 residues. Looked up from germline, CDR1 is SNHLY and CDR2 is FYNNEI. The V segment lost 4 bases and the J segment 0 bases; nucleotides outside the gene matches: 1. Here the CDR3 reads CASSVGQGSYEQYF. In DNA, the CDR3 is TGTGCCAGCAGTGTGGGACAGGGCTCCTACGAGCAGTACTTC.

The genes are TRBV5-1 and TRBJ2-3; TRBD2 matches 12 bases. With 4 bases clipped from V and 3 bases from J, the junction kept 6 bases outside the gene matches. The CDR3 runs 16 residues. Germline V lookup: CDR1 SGHRS, CDR2 YFSETQ. CDR3 in DNA: TGCGCCAGCAGCGCGACTAGCGGGAGTTATACAGATACGCAGTATTTT. This codes for CASSATSGSYTDTQYF.

The V gene is TRBV7-9, the J gene TRBJ2-2, with 11 bases that match TRBD1. The germline V gene has CDR1 SEHNR and CDR2 FQNEAQ (reference sequence). The CDR3 length is 16 residues. V lost 5 bases and J lost 5; bases outside the gene matches: 7. The CDR3 nucleotides are TGTGCCAGCAGCCAAGGACAGGGGGCGCGTACCGGGGAGCTGTTTTTT. It is translated as CASSQGQGARTGELFF.

The CDR3: CASRQGTYEQYF. The CDR3, as DNA: TGTGCCAGCAGACAGGGGACCTACGAGCAGTACTTC. J is TRBJ2-7 and V is TRBV7-9, with 7 bases matching TRBD1. V trimming: 6 bases; J trimming: 2 bases; junction bases outside the gene matches: 1. Germline V gives CDR1 SEHNR, CDR2 FQNEAQ (reference sequence). The CDR3 totals 12 residues.

The chain uses TRBV28 and TRBJ2-1, with a weak D call TRBD1 (6 bases). The CDR3 covers 16 residues. Trimming removed 1 base from V and 1 base from J, with 11 bases in between. CDR1 is MDHEN, CDR2 SYDVKM, per germline. The CDR3 DNA follows: TGTGCCAGCAGTTTATTCCCCGGACAGTCCTACAATGAGCAGTTCTTC. Residues: CASSLFPGQSYNEQFF.

Only a few counts were recorded for this clone. This chain joins TRBV10-1 and TRBJ1-5, with D hard to call. The V end was cut by 0 bases, the J end by 0 bases, with 6 bases between. The CDR3 contains 15 residues. Germline values: CDR1 WNHNN, CDR2 SYGVQD (reference sequence). DNA for the CDR3: TGCGCCAGCAGTGAGTCGAGTGGTAGCAATCAGCCCCAGCATTTT. Translated: CASSESSGSNQPQHF.

This clone was detected only once. The rearrangement links TRBV28 to TRBJ2-2; no clear D. The CDR3 spans 14 residues. Germline V lookup: CDR1 MDHEN, CDR2 SYDVKM. V was clipped by 5 bases and J by 4 bases, with 11 bases between them. CDR3 in DNA: TGTGCCAGCAGTCCGCCCATCGGCACCGGGGAGCTGTTTTTT. Its translation is CASSPPIGTGELFF.

The rearrangement joins TRBV6-5 to TRBJ1-1; D ambiguous. V lost 0 bases and J lost 2, with 10 bases in between. The CDR3 runs 15 residues. Germline V gives CDR1 MNHEY, CDR2 SVGAGI. The CDR3 DNA reads TGTGCCAGCAGTTACTCGTTAGAGGTCAACACTGAAGCTTTCTTT. Translated, it gives CASSYSLEVNTEAFF.

The rearrangement links TRBV27 to TRBJ2-5, with 10 nucleotides matching TRBD2. V dropped 5 bases and J dropped 1; count of bases not matched to a gene: 10. This CDR3 is built from 17 residues. CDR1 is MNHEY, CDR2 SMNVEV, per germline (reference sequence). The CDR3 loop reads CASSPRGSGRFQETQYF. CDR3 nucleotides: TGTGCCAGCAGTCCCCGTGGTAGCGGGAGGTTCCAAGAGACCCAGTACTTC.

The chain carries TRBV13 and TRBJ2-7; TRBD1 matches 9 bases. The CDR3 consists of 14 residues. V was clipped by 2 bases and J by 6 bases; unmatched bases: 5. Germline values: CDR1 PRHDT, CDR2 FYEKMQ (reference sequence). The CDR3 spells CASSLRDRVGEQYF. The CDR3 DNA reads as TGTGCCAGCAGCTTAAGGGACAGGGTGGGCGAGCAGTACTTC.

This sequence joins TRBV15 and TRBJ2-3; a possible D gene is TRBD2 (7 bases). The length of the CDR3 is 14 residues. The germline gives CDR1 LNHNV, CDR2 YYDKDF (reference sequence). Trimming pared 9 bases from V and 0 bases from J, leaving 13 bases between. For the CDR3, the DNA is TGTGCCACTAGTGAGGGGGGGAGCACAGATACGCAGTATTTT. Amino acid sequence: CATSEGGSTDTQYF.

For the CDR3, the DNA is TGTGCCAGCAGCCAAGATGACGGCGCTAGCAACATTCAGTACTTC. Amino acids: CASSQDDGASNIQYF. The chain carries TRBV4-2 and TRBJ2-4, with a weak D call TRBD2 (5 bases). The CDR3 covers 15 residues. With 0 bases removed from V and 7 bases from J, the gap between germline ends came to 13 bases. Germline CDR1 LGHNA, CDR2 YNFKEQ.

J is TRBJ2-6 and V is TRBV2; D not certain. V was shortened by 2 bases and J by 4 bases, with 3 bases between the two germline ends. The CDR3 is 13 residues long. From germline, CDR1 is SNHLY and CDR2 FYNNEI. The CDR3 coding sequence is TGTGCCAGCAGTGAACGGGGGGCCAACGTCCTGACTTTC. Translation gives CASSERGANVLTF.

This chain links TRBV19 with TRBJ1-5; D is ambiguous. V lost 3 bases, J lost 5 bases, and 8 bases lay in between. The CDR3 runs to 13 residues. Germline V gene lookup returns CDR1 LNHDA and CDR2 SQIVND (reference sequence). CDR3 nucleotides: TGTGCCAGTAGTATGAGGGCCTATCAGCCCCAGCATTTT. It encodes CASSMRAYQPQHF.

This clone has a handful of counts. The chain has TRBV7-4 and TRBJ1-3; tentatively, D is TRBD1 (6 bases). V shed 4 bases and J shed 9 bases, with 16 bases lying between them. The CDR3 is 14 residues long. Per the germline V gene, CDR1 is SGHVT and CDR2 is SQSDAQ. This CDR3 reads CASSSWTVEITIYF. CDR3 in DNA: TGTGCCAGCAGCTCGTGGACAGTGGAAATCACCATATATTTT.

The gene calls are TRBV6-5 and TRBJ2-2; TRBD2 aligns across 7 bases. V was clipped by 8 bases and J by 6 bases; unmatched bases: 3. The CDR3 totals 12 residues. Looked up from germline, CDR1 is MNHEY and CDR2 is SVGAGI. In DNA form, the CDR3 reads TGTGCCAGCGGTAGCGGGTCCGGGGAGCTGTTTTTT. It yields the protein CASGSGSGELFF.

This chain uses TRBV7-9 with TRBJ1-2; D remains unclear. Germline V CDR1 and CDR2: SEHNR, FQNEAQ (reference sequence). Between the trimmed V and J ends, which lost 2 bases and 4 bases, there was a span of 11 bases. The CDR3 contains 14 residues. CDR3 sequence: CASSLPSLSYGYTF. Written as DNA, the CDR3 is TGTGCCAGCAGCTTACCCTCACTATCCTATGGCTACACCTTC.

CDR3 region: CASRVTGSSGNTIYF. Written as DNA, the CDR3 is TGTGCCAGCAGAGTTACAGGATCATCTGGAAACACCATATATTTT. The rearrangement uses TRBV6-1 and TRBJ1-3; D perhaps matches TRBD1 (5 bases). CDR1 and CDR2 from the germline V gene are MNHNS and SASEGT. V lost 6 bases and J lost 1, with 13 bases in between. The CDR3 is made up of 15 amino acids.

The rearrangement joins TRBV14 to TRBJ1-1, with unresolved D. The V end lost 4 bases, the J end lost 0 bases, and 9 bases lay between the germline ends. Germline CDR1 reads SGHDN; CDR2 reads FVKESK. This CDR3 has 14 amino acids. CDR3 sequence: CASSLVAMNTEAFF. As DNA, the CDR3 is TGTGCCAGCAGCCTAGTCGCTATGAACACTGAAGCTTTCTTT.

The chain links TRBV9 to TRBJ1-2; D perhaps matches TRBD1 (6 bases). CDR3 length equals 17 residues. V was trimmed by 1 base and J by 5 bases, leaving 21 bases between them. Germline V CDR1 and CDR2: SGDLS, YYNGEE. The CDR3 sequence is CASSVQDSVKGTYGYTF. CDR3 nucleotides: TGTGCCAGCAGCGTACAGGACAGCGTAAAAGGCACATATGGCTACACCTTC.

This rearrangement joins TRBV18 to TRBJ1-5; tentatively, D is TRBD1 (5 bases). Germline CDR1 is KGHSH and CDR2 is LQKENI. With 1 base removed from V and 4 bases from J, the gap between germline ends came to 11 bases. This CDR3 is 15 amino acids long. CDR3: CASSPQGYGNQPQHF. The CDR3 region has the DNA TGTGCCAGCTCACCACAGGGGTATGGGAATCAGCCCCAGCATTTT. Full variable domain (rest looked up from reference TRBV18 and TRBJ1-5): NAGVMQNPRHLVRRRGQEARLRCSPMKGHSHVYWYRQLPEEGLKFMVYLQKENIIDESGMPKERFSAEFPKEGPSILRIQQVVRGDSAAYFCASSPQGYGNQPQHFGDGTRLSIL.

To note about this clone: Other DNA sequences in the sample encode the same CDR3. The chain joins TRBV9 to TRBJ2-5; 11 bases fit TRBD2. The V segment lost 1 base and the J segment 2 bases; nucleotides outside the gene matches: 4. The germline gives CDR1 SGDLS, CDR2 YYNGEE. The CDR3 contains 16 residues. The DNA of the CDR3 is TGTGCCAGCAGCGTACCTTTAGCGGGAGGGCAAGAGACCCAGTACTTC. Residues: CASSVPLAGGQETQYF.

The V call is TRBV10-2, the J call TRBJ2-7, with D possibly TRBD2 on 5 matching bases. V was clipped by 6 bases and J by 3 bases, with 9 bases between them. CDR3 length: 12 residues. CDR1 is WSHSY and CDR2 is SAAADI in the germline V gene. CDR3 in amino acids: CASRRRSYEQYF. The CDR3 DNA reads TGCGCCAGCAGGAGGAGGAGCTACGAGCAGTACTTC.

The chain joins TRBV27 to TRBJ1-2, with D unclear. Germline values: CDR1 MNHEY, CDR2 SMNVEV (reference sequence). Trimming left V 4 bases short and J 3 bases short, with 18 bases between. This CDR3 has 16 residues. This CDR3 reads CASSSSWQRPDYGYTF. In DNA form, the CDR3 reads TGTGCCAGCAGTTCATCCTGGCAGCGGCCTGACTATGGCTACACCTTC.